The clone carrying this T cell receptor beta chain has a single count. The target antigen is unknown. Primers: 60 Vbeta forward and 13 Jbeta reverse. Assay: immunoSEQ multiplex PCR; the TCRdb copy retains only in-frame clones and omits some. Among about 170,000 clones listed, 70% to 90% were seen once. This record comes from a study of cytomegalovirus exposure and HLA in healthy donors. Turning to the study itself: From about 200 million T cells, an earlier analysis saw approximately 110 million unique TCR beta sequences. Study results and caveats: Productive rates of about 90% or about 30% were seen for most TCR beta V segments in an earlier analysis. TCR beta sequences reportedly predicted the HLA-A and HLA-B alleles of most subjects accurately. Cytomegalovirus association was assigned to about 180 TCR beta chains.

The CDR3 extends over 16 amino acids. CDR1 is SEHNR and CDR2 is FQNEAQ in the germline V gene (reference sequence). Trimming removed 4 bases from V and 4 bases from J, with 17 bases in between. The V call is TRBV7-9, the J call TRBJ2-1; D perhaps matches TRBD1 (5 bases). The source of this sequence is a man aged 30 to 45 in good health and CMV-seropositive. Sequenced: PBMCs. CDR3 protein: CASSSFPGRQYNEQFF. The CDR3 nucleotides read TGTGCCAGCAGCTCCTTTCCAGGGCGACAATACAATGAGCAGTTCTTC.